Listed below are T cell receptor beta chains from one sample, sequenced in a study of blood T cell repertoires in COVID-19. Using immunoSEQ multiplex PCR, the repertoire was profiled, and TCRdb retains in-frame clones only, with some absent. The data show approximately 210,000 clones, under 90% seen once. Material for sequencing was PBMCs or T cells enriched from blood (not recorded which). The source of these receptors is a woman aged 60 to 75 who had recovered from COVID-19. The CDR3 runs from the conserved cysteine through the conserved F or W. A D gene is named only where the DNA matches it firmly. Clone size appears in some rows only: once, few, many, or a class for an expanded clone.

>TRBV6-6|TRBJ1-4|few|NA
CASSYSPGRANEKLFF
TGTGCCAGCAGTTACTCGCCGGGCAGGGCGAATGAAAAACTGTTTTTT
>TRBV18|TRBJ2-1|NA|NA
CASSVGGGSYNEQFF
TGTGCCAGCTCCGTAGGGGGGGGTTCCTACAATGAGCAGTTCTTC
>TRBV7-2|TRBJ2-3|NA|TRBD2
CASSLRLAGFTDTQYF
TGTGCCAGCAGCTTACGTCTAGCGGGGTTTACAGATACGCAGTATTTT
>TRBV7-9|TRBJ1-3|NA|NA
CASSRRGVSSGNTIYF
TGTGCCAGCAGCCGACGCGGGGTGTCCTCTGGAAACACCATATATTTT
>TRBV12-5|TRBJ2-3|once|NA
CASGVGLFSTDTQYF
TGTGCTAGTGGTGTAGGACTTTTCAGCACAGATACGCAGTATTTT
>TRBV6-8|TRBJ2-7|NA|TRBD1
CASSLTGTGRREQYF
TGTGCCAGCAGCCTGACCGGGACAGGGAGGCGCGAGCAGTACTTC
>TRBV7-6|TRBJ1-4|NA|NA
CASSLGGQGSNEKLFF
TGTGCCAGCAGCTTAGGGGGCCAGGGCTCTAATGAAAAACTGTTTTTT
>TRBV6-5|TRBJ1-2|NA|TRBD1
CASSGQGGYGYTF
TGTGCCAGCAGCGGACAGGGGGGCTATGGCTACACCTTC
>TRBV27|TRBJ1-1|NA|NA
CASRLKGVANTEAFF
TGTGCCAGCAGACTTAAGGGGGTGGCGAACACTGAAGCTTTCTTT
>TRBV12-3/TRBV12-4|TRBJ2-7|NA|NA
CASSSQGYEQYF
TGTGCCAGCAGTTCACAGGGCTACGAGCAGTACTTC
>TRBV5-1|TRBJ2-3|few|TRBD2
CASSVTSGSSTDTQYF
TGCGCCAGCAGCGTGACTAGCGGTTCTAGCACAGATACGCAGTATTTT
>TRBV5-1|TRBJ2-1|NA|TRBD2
CASSLAGGGLYNEQFF
TGCGCCAGCAGCTTGGCCGGGGGGGGCCTCTACAATGAGCAGTTCTTC
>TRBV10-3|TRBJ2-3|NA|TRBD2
CAIASGGADTQYF
TGTGCCATCGCTAGCGGGGGTGCGGATACGCAGTATTTT
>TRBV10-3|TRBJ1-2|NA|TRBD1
CAILEGAQANYGYTF
TGTGCCATCCTTGAGGGGGCCCAAGCTAACTATGGCTACACCTTC
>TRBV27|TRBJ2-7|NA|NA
CASSLSTGSYEQYF
TGTGCCAGCAGTTTATCGACGGGCTCCTACGAGCAGTACTTC
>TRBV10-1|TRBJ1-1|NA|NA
CASSEQREGGPEAFF
TGCGCCAGCAGTGAGCAAAGAGAGGGAGGGCCTGAAGCTTTCTTT
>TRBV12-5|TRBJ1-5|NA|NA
CASGMGHNQPQHF
TGTGCTAGTGGGATGGGGCATAATCAGCCCCAGCATTTT
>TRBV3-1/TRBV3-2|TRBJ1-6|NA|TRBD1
CASSLGTDLFYSPLHF
TGTGCCAGCAGCCTGGGGACAGACCTTTTTTATTCACCCCTCCACTTT
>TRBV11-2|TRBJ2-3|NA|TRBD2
CASSSIGLADSTDTQYF
TGTGCCAGCAGCTCTATTGGACTAGCGGATAGCACAGATACGCAGTATTTT
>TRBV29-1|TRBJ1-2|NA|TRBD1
CSVYPGQGLPGGYTF
TGCAGCGTTTATCCGGGACAGGGTCTCCCAGGTGGCTACACCTTC
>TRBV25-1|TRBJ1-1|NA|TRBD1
CASSARQGVDTEAFF
TGTGCCAGCAGTGCCCGACAGGGGGTCGACACTGAAGCTTTCTTT
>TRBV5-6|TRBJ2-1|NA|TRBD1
CASLGQGYNEQFF
TGTGCCAGCCTGGGACAGGGGTACAATGAGCAGTTCTTC
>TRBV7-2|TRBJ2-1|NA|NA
CASSASGRYEQFF
TGTGCCAGCAGCGCGAGCGGAAGGTATGAGCAGTTCTTC
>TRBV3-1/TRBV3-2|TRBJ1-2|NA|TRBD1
CASSHPTGVLNYGYTF
TGTGCCAGCAGCCATCCCACAGGGGTACTTAACTATGGCTACACCTTC
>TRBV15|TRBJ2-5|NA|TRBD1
CATSRVGTGVTQYF
TGTGCCACCAGCAGAGTTGGGACAGGGGTGACCCAGTACTTC
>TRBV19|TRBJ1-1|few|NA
CASLVTGGISRAFF
TGTGCCAGCCTAGTCACGGGAGGGATTAGTAGGGCTTTCTTT
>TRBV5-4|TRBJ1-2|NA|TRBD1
CASSTGQGGGNYGYTF
TGTGCCAGCAGCACGGGACAGGGGGGGGGTAACTATGGCTACACCTTC
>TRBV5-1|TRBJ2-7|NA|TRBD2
CASSLAPSGSYEQYF
TGCGCCAGCAGCTTGGCTCCTAGCGGCTCCTACGAGCAGTACTTC
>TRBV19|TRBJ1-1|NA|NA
CASSIPTGTRGAFF
TGTGCCAGTAGTATCCCGACGGGTACGAGGGGGGCTTTCTTT
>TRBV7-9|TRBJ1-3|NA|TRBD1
CASSLATGGAGNTIYF
TGTGCCAGCAGCTTAGCGACAGGGGGTGCTGGAAACACCATATATTTT
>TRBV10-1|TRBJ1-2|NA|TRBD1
CASRWDRGDPNYGYTF
TGCGCCAGCAGATGGGACAGGGGGGACCCTAACTATGGCTACACCTTC
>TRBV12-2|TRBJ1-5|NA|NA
CASRFHLGHSNQPQHF
TGTGCAAGTCGCTTTCACCTTGGACATAGCAATCAGCCCCAGCATTTT
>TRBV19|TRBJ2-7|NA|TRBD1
CASSIKPAGTGGYEQYF
TGTGCCAGTAGTATCAAACCCGCCGGGACAGGGGGCTACGAGCAGTACTTC
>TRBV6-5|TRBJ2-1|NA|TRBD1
CASSYSTGGAFNEQFF
TGTGCCAGCAGTTACTCGACAGGGGGGGCTTTCAATGAGCAGTTCTTC
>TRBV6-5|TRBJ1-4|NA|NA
CASRPLDSFNEKLFF
TGTGCCAGCAGACCCCTGGACAGTTTTAATGAAAAACTGTTTTTT
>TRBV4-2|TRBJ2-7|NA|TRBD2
CASSPEGGLAGASYEQYF
TGTGCCAGCAGCCCTGAAGGGGGACTAGCGGGTGCTTCCTACGAGCAGTACTTC
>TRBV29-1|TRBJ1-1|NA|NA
CSVDQGIGAFF
TGCAGCGTTGACCAGGGTATCGGAGCTTTCTTT
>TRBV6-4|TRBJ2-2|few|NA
CASSPTRNTGELFF
TGTGCCAGCAGTCCGACTAGAAACACCGGGGAGCTGTTTTTT
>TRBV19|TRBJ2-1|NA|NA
CASKRPGDNEQFF
TGTGCCAGTAAAAGACCGGGGGACAATGAGCAGTTCTTC
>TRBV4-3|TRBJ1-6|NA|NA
CASSQDPPSSYNSPLHF
TGCGCCAGCAGCCAAGATCCCCCCAGCTCCTATAATTCACCCCTCCACTTT
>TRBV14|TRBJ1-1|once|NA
CASSPLDSPEAFF
TGTGCCAGCAGCCCCTTGGACAGCCCTGAAGCTTTCTTT
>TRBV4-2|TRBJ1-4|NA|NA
CASSQPGTHEKLFF
TGTGCCAGCAGCCAGCCCGGGACACATGAAAAACTGTTTTTT
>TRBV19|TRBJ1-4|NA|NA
CASKGARGEKLFF
TGTGCCAGTAAAGGGGCCAGGGGTGAAAAACTGTTTTTT
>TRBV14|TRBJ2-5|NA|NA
CASSPIGQLRETQYF
TGTGCCAGCAGTCCAATCGGACAGTTGAGAGAGACCCAGTACTTC
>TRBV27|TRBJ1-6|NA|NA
CASREDRGGTPLHF
TGTGCCAGCAGGGAGGACAGAGGCGGTACACCCCTCCACTTT
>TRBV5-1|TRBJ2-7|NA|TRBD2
CASSAGLDIEQYF
TGCGCCAGCAGCGCGGGACTAGATATCGAGCAGTACTTC
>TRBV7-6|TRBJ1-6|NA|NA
CASSTGTYNSPLHF
TGTGCCAGCAGCACCGGGACCTATAATTCACCCCTCCACTTT
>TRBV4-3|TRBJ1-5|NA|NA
CASSQEWTDFNQPQHF
TGCGCCAGCAGCCAAGAGTGGACGGACTTTAATCAGCCCCAGCATTTT
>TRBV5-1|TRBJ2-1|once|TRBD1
CASSLGQAVTEQFF
TGCGCCAGTAGTCTCGGACAGGCGGTGACTGAGCAGTTCTTC
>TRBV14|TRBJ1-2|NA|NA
CASSQESRVSNGYTF
TGTGCCAGCAGCCAAGAAAGCAGGGTGTCTAATGGCTACACCTTC
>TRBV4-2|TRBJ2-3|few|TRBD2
CASSQEGLAGSDTQYF
TGTGCCAGCAGCCAAGAGGGACTAGCGGGGTCAGATACGCAGTATTTT
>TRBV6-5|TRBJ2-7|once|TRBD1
CASRTGQGHEQYF
TGTGCCAGCAGAACGGGACAGGGGCACGAGCAGTACTTC
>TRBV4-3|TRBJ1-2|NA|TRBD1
CASSQLGQGAWNYGYTF
TGCGCCAGCAGCCAACTCGGACAGGGGGCTTGGAACTATGGCTACACCTTC
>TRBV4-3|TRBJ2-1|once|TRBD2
CASSQAGLAGGVGSYNEQFF
TGCGCCAGCAGCCAGGCAGGACTAGCGGGGGGCGTAGGGTCCTACAATGAGCAGTTCTTC
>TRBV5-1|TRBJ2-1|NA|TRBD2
CASSLGTSGSHEQFF
TGCGCCAGCAGCCTAGGGACTAGCGGGAGCCATGAGCAGTTCTTC